This T cell receptor beta chain was documented in a study of T cells after yellow fever vaccination. Whole-study findings and limits: Abundant bulk-derived clonotypes could contaminate FACS-sorted repertoires. Post-booster repertoires contained most primary-vaccination clones again (roughly 95% CD4, around 88% CD8). Only a small proportion of the clonotypes turned up in both the CD4 and the CD8 compartments, likely arising from convergent recombination.

The V gene end was trimmed by 5 bases and the J gene end by 6 bases; junction bases not matched to a gene: 10. Germline assignment: CDR1 SGHVS and CDR2 FNYEAQ. This CDR3 has 16 residues. Synthesis of TCR cDNA relied on 5'RACE template switching, which attached a universal primer site and UMIs. TCRdb analysed the 5' RACE reads with MiXCR anew, one entry per CDR3 protein. Of about 120,000 distinct CDR3 sequences detected, about 6.8% appear once; the ten largest clones hold 2.7%. The table lists this clonotype with many counts. Its target is not known. The chain joins TRBV7-6 to TRBJ2-2, with 9 nucleotides matching TRBD1. This sequence was found in a man aged 18 to 30 who received the YFV17D yellow fever vaccine. Here the sequenced sample was CD4+ T cells sorted from PBMCs, taken 35 to 50 days after the first yellow fever vaccination. CDR3 sequence: CASSIRQGDVAGELFF. The CDR3 DNA reads TGTGCCAGCAGCATCAGACAGGGGGACGTCGCCGGGGAGCTGTTTTTT.